Listed below are T cell receptor beta chains from one sample, sequenced in a study of CD8+ T cells in alopecia areata. The method was immunoSEQ multiplex PCR; TCRdb's version includes in-frame clones alone and lacks a portion of them. The sample yields some 80,000 clones, roughly 70% seen once. Source: CD8+ T cells sorted from blood, taken at week 24, from a patient treated with tofacitinib. The source is a human donor with alopecia areata. CDR3s include the opening cysteine and the closing phenylalanine or tryptophan. A D gene is named only where the DNA matches it firmly. The size field is filled for only some rows; it gives once, few, many or a size class.

J gene | clone size | V gene | D gene | CDR3 protein | CDR3 DNA
TRBJ2-5 | - | TRBV4-1 | - | CASSQVGEGTQYF | TGCGCCAGCAGCCAAGTGGGGGAAGGGACCCAGTACTTC
TRBJ2-5 | - | TRBV21-1 | - | CASSKSLGETQYF | TGTGCCAGCAGCAAGTCTCTGGGCGAGACCCAGTACTTC
TRBJ1-5 | - | TRBV19 | - | CASSILGSNQPQHF | TGTGCCAGTAGTATCTTGGGAAGCAATCAGCCCCAGCATTTT
TRBJ2-5 | - | TRBV27 | TRBD2 | CASSVLAEQETQYF | TGTGCCAGCAGCGTTCTAGCGGAACAAGAGACCCAGTACTTC
TRBJ1-5 | once | TRBV27 | - | CASSNYNQPQHF | TGTGCCAGCAGTAACTACAATCAGCCCCAGCATTTT
TRBJ2-5 | - | TRBV14 | - | CASSQVDETQYF | TGTGCCAGCAGCCAAGTTGACGAGACCCAGTACTTC
TRBJ2-1 | once | TRBV9 | - | CASSDFGGSYNEQFF | TGTGCCAGCAGCGACTTCGGGGGCTCCTACAATGAGCAGTTCTTC
TRBJ1-1 | - | TRBV25-1 | - | CASKMNTEAFF | TGTGCCAGTAAAATGAACACTGAAGCTTTCTTT
TRBJ2-1 | - | TRBV9 | TRBD2 | CASSVAGGGRAPYNEQFF | TGTGCCAGCAGCGTAGCTGGTGGCGGGAGGGCCCCCTACAATGAGCAGTTCTTC
TRBJ2-7 | - | TRBV7-9 | - | CASSLAGHSEQYF | TGTGCCAGCAGCTTAGCTGGGCACTCCGAGCAGTACTTC
TRBJ2-5 | - | TRBV7-9 | TRBD2 | CASSLGAGGVETQYF | TGTGCCAGCAGCTTAGGCGCGGGAGGTGTCGAGACCCAGTACTTC
TRBJ2-7 | - | TRBV27 | - | CASSPFRGSYYEQYF | TGTGCCAGCAGCCCCTTCCGGGGCTCCTACTACGAGCAGTACTTC
TRBJ2-1 | - | TRBV5-6 | - | CASSLSGAHVEQFF | TGTGCCAGCAGCTTGTCGGGGGCTCACGTTGAGCAGTTCTTC
TRBJ2-1 | few | TRBV10-3 | - | CAISESEKLMEQFF | TGTGCCATCAGTGAGTCGGAGAAACTAATGGAGCAGTTCTTC
TRBJ2-1 | medium-sized | TRBV2 | TRBD1 | CASSEEGTGGAENEQFF | TGTGCCAGCAGTGAAGAAGGGACAGGGGGCGCGGAGAATGAGCAGTTCTTC
TRBJ2-2 | few | TRBV5-1 | - | CASSLNTGELFF | TGCGCCAGCAGCTTGAACACGGGGGAGCTGTTTTTT
TRBJ1-2 | few | TRBV19 | TRBD1 | CASSPPFGTGGDGYTF | TGTGCCAGTAGTCCTCCCTTCGGGACAGGGGGCGATGGCTACACCTTC
TRBJ2-7 | few | TRBV7-9 | - | CASSLADGTEQYF | TGTGCCAGCAGCTTAGCGGATGGGACCGAGCAGTACTTC
TRBJ1-2 | - | TRBV9 | TRBD1 | CASSGNRGLGAGYTF | TGTGCCAGCAGCGGAAACAGGGGGCTTGGGGCTGGCTACACCTTC
TRBJ2-7 | once | TRBV30 | - | CAWSVGRAYEQYF | TGTGCCTGGAGTGTAGGCAGGGCCTACGAGCAGTACTTC
TRBJ1-1 | few | TRBV4-1 | - | CASSQATEAFF | TGCGCCAGCAGCCAAGCCACTGAAGCTTTCTTT
TRBJ2-7 | few | TRBV5-1 | TRBD2 | CASRSTSAPTYEQYF | TGCGCCAGCCGCTCGACTAGCGCCCCAACCTACGAGCAGTACTTC
TRBJ1-4 | - | TRBV7-9 | TRBD1 | CASSLPQGTGGGEKLFF | TGTGCCAGCAGCTTACCGCAAGGAACAGGGGGTGGTGAAAAACTGTTTTTT
TRBJ1-5 | - | TRBV6-5 | - | CATATEDSNQPQHF | TGTGCCACCGCGACTGAGGATAGCAATCAGCCCCAGCATTTT
TRBJ2-2 | - | TRBV7-9 | - | CASSSGGTGELFF | TGTGCCAGCAGCTCCGGTGGAACCGGGGAGCTGTTTTTT
TRBJ2-5 | - | TRBV7-2 | - | CASSRTPFETQYF | TGTGCCAGCAGCCGGACCCCTTTTGAGACCCAGTACTTC
TRBJ2-7 | - | TRBV15 | TRBD1 | CATRGDRVEQYF | TGTGCCACCAGAGGGGACAGGGTCGAGCAGTACTTC
TRBJ1-2 | - | TRBV29-1 | - | CSVPKRGSDGYTF | TGCAGCGTCCCGAAGAGGGGAAGCGACGGCTACACCTTC
TRBJ2-1 | - | TRBV27 | - | CASIAPYNEQFF | TGTGCCAGCATCGCACCCTACAATGAGCAGTTCTTC
TRBJ1-1 | - | TRBV15 | - | CATSRDTLGQNTEAFF | TGTGCCACCAGCAGAGATACCCTTGGGCAGAACACTGAAGCTTTCTTT
TRBJ2-3 | - | TRBV4-2 | TRBD2 | CASSQDASGGADTQYF | TGTGCCAGCAGCCAAGATGCTAGCGGGGGGGCAGATACGCAGTATTTT
TRBJ2-7 | - | TRBV6-5 | - | CASSYSNAGYEQYF | TGTGCCAGCAGTTACTCGAATGCAGGGTACGAGCAGTACTTC
TRBJ2-1 | - | TRBV5-1 | - | CASSVQASYNEQFF | TGCGCCAGCAGCGTTCAAGCCTCCTACAATGAGCAGTTCTTC
TRBJ1-1 | - | TRBV5-4 | TRBD1 | CASSLVGGATEAFF | TGTGCCAGCAGCTTGGTAGGGGGCGCCACTGAAGCTTTCTTT
TRBJ1-1 | - | TRBV13 | - | CASSGTGRDTEAFF | TGTGCCAGCAGCGGTACAGGGAGGGACACTGAAGCTTTCTTT
TRBJ2-7 | - | TRBV29-1 | - | CSVQGTSGYEQYF | TGCAGCGTTCAAGGAACCTCGGGATACGAGCAGTACTTC
TRBJ2-3 | - | TRBV4-1 | TRBD1 | CASRRGQGSTDTQYF | TGCGCCAGCAGGAGGGGACAGGGTAGCACAGATACGCAGTATTTT
TRBJ1-5 | - | TRBV9 | - | CASSVEGGNQPQHF | TGTGCCAGCAGCGTCGAGGGAGGCAATCAGCCCCAGCATTTT
TRBJ1-2 | - | TRBV5-1 | TRBD1 | CASSPGTAFGYTF | TGCGCCAGCAGCCCCGGGACAGCGTTTGGCTACACCTTC
TRBJ2-3 | many | TRBV4-2 | - | CASSQEDSPSTDTQYF | TGTGCCAGCAGCCAAGAGGATAGCCCAAGCACAGATACGCAGTATTTT
TRBJ2-3 | few | TRBV29-1 | TRBD2 | CSVLGLAEGTSTDTQYF | TGCAGCGTCTTAGGACTAGCGGAGGGGACTAGCACAGATACGCAGTATTTT
TRBJ2-1 | - | TRBV4-1 | TRBD2 | CASTATSGSYNEQFF | TGCGCCAGCACCGCGACTAGCGGGTCCTACAATGAGCAGTTCTTC